Presented here are 29 T cell receptor beta chains from one specimen sequenced in a study of blood T cells in healthy people across ages. The authors ran a second PCR of roughly 7 to 11 cycles using a sample-barcoded 5' primer and a J-beta primer mix. Using its own MiXCR run on the 5' RACE reads, TCRdb lists one record per CDR3 protein. The sample contains roughly 2 million distinct CDR3 sequences, roughly 49% of which appear only once. Source material: blood. These TCRs come from a woman aged 40 to 50 in good health.

This sequence joins TRBV7-9 and TRBJ1-2; TRBD1 matches 7 bases. The CDR3 covers 14 residues. V lost 5 bases, J lost 7 bases, and 10 bases stayed unmatched. Germline CDR1 reads SEHNR; CDR2 reads FQNEAQ (reference sequence). The CDR3 sequence is CASSPTPDRTGYTF. In nucleotides, the CDR3 is TGTGCCAGCAGCCCGACCCCGGACAGGACTGGCTACACCTTC.

As for this clonotype: Because the CDR3's place on the DNA is in doubt, the DNA is left out and the CDR3 is given as listed by TCRdb. V gene TRBV29-1 combines with J gene TRBJ1-2; the table's D call of TRBD1 was not tested on the DNA. From its first to its last residue, the CDR3 has 12 amino acids. In germline, CDR1 is SQVTM, CDR2 ANQGSEA. Here the CDR3 reads CSVGQGNIRNTF.

This sequence joins TRBV29-1 and TRBJ2-4, with a possible D match to TRBD1 (6 bases). CDR3 size: 15 residues. The V gene lost 5 bases and the J gene lost 5 bases, with 19 bases spanning the gap. CDR1 and CDR2 from the germline V gene are SQVTM and ANQGSEA. The CDR3 sequence is CSVRDRLAEQNIQYF. Written as DNA, the CDR3 is TGCAGCGTTAGAGACAGGCTGGCAGAGCAAAACATTCAGTACTTC.

The rearrangement uses TRBV6-5 and TRBJ2-7; no reliable D call. CDR3 size: 16 residues. V was clipped by 3 bases and J by 6 bases, with 21 bases between them. Germline assignment: CDR1 MNHEY and CDR2 SVGAGI. CDR3 amino acids: CASSYSRPPLLSEQYF. The DNA for the CDR3 is TGTGCCAGCAGTTATTCGCGCCCCCCCCTGCTTAGCGAGCAGTACTTC.

The V gene is TRBV10-2, the J gene TRBJ2-7, with D possibly being TRBD1 or TRBD2 (5 bases each). Per germline, CDR1 WSHSY and CDR2 SAAADI. The CDR3 spans 14 residues. The germline V and J ends were trimmed by 2 bases and 6 bases, with 14 bases remaining between them. CDR3 amino acids: CASSEAGMGLEQYF. For the CDR3, the DNA is TGCGCCAGCAGTGAGGCGGGCATGGGGCTCGAGCAGTACTTC.

This rearrangement joins TRBV6-2 or TRBV6-3 to TRBJ2-3, with 9 bases aligning to TRBD2. This CDR3 is built from 19 residues. Trimming took 4 bases from V and 0 from J; bases not matched to a gene: 14. Germline values: CDR1 MNHEY, CDR2 SVGEGT. The CDR3 spells CASSSPEWSGGSSTDTQYF. CDR3 bases: TGTGCCAGCAGTTCCCCTGAGTGGAGCGGGGGGTCTAGCACAGATACGCAGTATTTT.

About this clonotype: Mismatch with germline at one junction end may stem from a read error. The V gene is TRBV5-1, the J gene TRBJ2-7; either TRBD1 or TRBD2 may supply D (7 bases each). CDR1 is SGHRS, CDR2 YFSETQ, per germline. The CDR3 consists of 15 residues. The CDR3 nucleotides are TGCGCCAGCGGCTTGGGGGGGACAGTGCCTTACGAGCAGTACTTC. It codes for CASGLGGTVPYEQYF.

In this sample, this clonotype turned up a few times. The V call is TRBV5-1, the J call TRBJ2-5; 7 bases align to TRBD1. The tail of the sequence fits TRBJ2-7 better, so the J call may be wrong. The CDR3 is 15 amino acids. In germline, CDR1 is SGHRS, CDR2 YFSETQ. The CDR3 spells CASSLPDRRPYEQYF. The CDR3 region has the DNA TGCGCCAGCAGCTTGCCGGACAGGAGACCCTACGAGCAGTACTTC.

The rearrangement links TRBV7-2 to TRBJ1-1; D is unclear. The CDR3 runs to 16 residues. Germline CDR1 and CDR2: SGHTA and FQGNSA. V dropped 3 bases and J dropped 1 base, with 15 bases sitting between them. CDR3 in amino acids: CASSFPGEGWNTEAFF. For the CDR3, the DNA is TGTGCCAGCAGCTTCCCCGGGGAGGGCTGGAACACTGAAGCTTTCTTT.

This clonotype was found a few times. The chain couples TRBV6-6 to TRBJ2-7; D possibly corresponds to TRBD2 (6 bases). Looked up from germline, CDR1 is MNHNY and CDR2 is SVGAGI (reference sequence). The V end was cut by 7 bases, the J end by 9 bases, with 25 bases between. CDR3 size: 15 residues. The CDR3 sequence: CASTHGGAGYDGQYF. The CDR3 coding sequence is TGTGCCAGCACTCACGGCGGGGCAGGGTACGACGGGCAGTACTTC.

With regard to this clonotype: One junction end disagrees with the germline gene, perhaps due to a read error. This rearrangement joins TRBV12-3 or TRBV12-4 to TRBJ2-3; weak D call: TRBD2 (6 bases). The CDR3 runs 15 residues. DNA of the CDR3: TGTGCCAGCAACTTAGGAGGGGCCCCCACAGATGCGCAGTATTTT. Translating it yields CASNLGGAPTDAQYF.

This clonotype was counted only a few times. The chain's CDR3 is CASSPSGGLAKNIQYF. The CDR3 region has the DNA TGTGCCAGCAGCCCCTCAGGGGGTTTAGCCAAAAACATTCAGTACTTC. The chain is built from TRBV11-2 and TRBJ2-4, with 7 bases matching TRBD1. V gave up 5 bases and J gave up 0 bases; unmatched junction bases: 7. Germline CDR1 and CDR2: SGHAT and FQNNGV. The CDR3 contains 16 residues.

A few counts support this clonotype. The chain has TRBV12-3 or TRBV12-4 and TRBJ1-2; possibly TRBD1 for D (5 bases). This CDR3 region has 13 residues. V shed 4 bases and J shed 8 bases, with 14 bases lying between them. The chain's CDR3 is CASSSQGIWGYTF. For the CDR3, the DNA is TGTGCCAGCAGTTCCCAGGGTATTTGGGGCTACACCTTC.

The chain uses TRBV7-2 and TRBJ2-3, with 9 positions matching TRBD2. Germline values: CDR1 SGHTA, CDR2 FQGNSA. The CDR3 loop spans 15 amino acids. The V segment lost 1 base and the J segment 8 bases; nucleotides outside the gene matches: 7. The CDR3 DNA reads as TGTGCCAGCAGCTTAGGTGCGCGGGGGGGCGGTACGCAGTATTTT. Amino acids: CASSLGARGGGTQYF.

The chain uses TRBV4-3 and TRBJ2-1; possible D gene TRBD2, 5 bases. Germline values: CDR1 LGHNA, CDR2 YSLEER. The CDR3 length is 16 residues. The V end lost 0 bases, the J end lost 5 bases, and 14 bases lay between the germline ends. The CDR3 region is CASSQDGNGPNNEQFF. CDR3 nucleotide sequence: TGCGCCAGCAGCCAAGACGGGAACGGTCCTAACAATGAGCAGTTCTTC.

The J gene is TRBJ2-1, the V gene TRBV6-5; the match to TRBD2 covers 7 bases. Germline values: CDR1 MNHEY, CDR2 SVGAGI. The CDR3 totals 13 residues. After removal of 11 bases from V and 5 bases from J, the junction contained 9 bases not matched to a gene. Written as DNA, the CDR3 is TGTGCCCGTAGCGGGCCACCTAACAATGAGCAGTTCTTC. As protein: CARSGPPNNEQFF.

This clonotype came up a few times. The chain combines TRBV7-9 with TRBJ1-4; no definite D call. Germline values: CDR1 SEHNR, CDR2 FQNEAQ (reference sequence). CDR3 length equals 16 residues. Trimming shortened V by 1 base and J by 3 bases, and 12 bases separated the two germline ends. The CDR3 here is CASSLVVTVANEKLFF. CDR3 coding DNA: TGTGCCAGCAGCTTAGTAGTCACGGTTGCTAATGAAAAACTGTTTTTT. Full variable domain (outside the CDR3, taken from reference TRBV7-9 and TRBJ1-4): DTGVSQNPRHKITKRGQNVTFRCDPISEHNRLYWYRQTLGQGPEFLTYFQNEAQLEKSRLLSDRFSAERPKGSFSTLEIQRTEQGDSAMYLCASSLVVTVANEKLFFGSGTQLSVL.

The CDR3 DNA is TGTGCCAGCAGCCCGTCGACAGGGGGCTGGACAGATACGCAGTATTTT. This codes for CASSPSTGGWTDTQYF. V gene TRBV7-9 combines with J gene TRBJ2-3; 10 bases line up with TRBD1. There are 16 residues in the CDR3. Trimming cost V 5 bases and J 3 bases; bases outside gene matches: 8. Per germline, CDR1 SEHNR and CDR2 FQNEAQ (reference sequence).

This clonotype was observed a few times. The chain uses TRBV4-3 and TRBJ2-1; 8 nucleotides agree with TRBD1. The CDR3 runs to 16 residues. Germline trimming cut 1 base from V and 3 bases from J; bases unmatched to any gene: 5. Germline V gene lookup returns CDR1 LGHNA and CDR2 YSLEER. CDR3 amino acids: CASSQVTRGLYNEQFF. The CDR3, as DNA: TGCGCCAGCAGCCAAGTAACCAGGGGGCTCTACAATGAGCAGTTCTTC.

This clonotype was recorded once. The chain carries TRBV6-6 and TRBJ1-1; D unclear. V was clipped by 9 bases and J by 1 base, with 18 bases between them. This CDR3 has 15 amino acids. Germline V gives CDR1 MNHNY, CDR2 SVGAGI (reference sequence). Here the CDR3 reads CASFLEGRRNTEAFF. The CDR3 DNA reads as TGTGCCAGTTTCTTAGAAGGACGGAGGAACACTGAAGCTTTCTTT.

Notes on this clonotype: The junction departs from the called germline gene at one end, perhaps through a read error. This chain connects TRBV5-1 to TRBJ1-1, with TRBD1 matching over 7 bases. Germline lookup yields CDR1 SGHRS and CDR2 YFSETQ. The CDR3 covers 16 residues. CDR3 sequence: CVSSGDRAQMNTEAFF. The CDR3 coding sequence is TGCGTCAGCAGCGGTGACAGGGCTCAAATGAACACTGAAGCTTTCTTT.

This chain uses TRBV29-1 with TRBJ1-1; 8 bases are shared with TRBD1. The CDR3 consists of 13 residues. With 3 bases clipped from V and 10 bases from J, the junction kept 10 bases outside the gene matches. The V gene's germline CDR1 is SQVTM and CDR2 ANQGSEA. The CDR3 region is CSVEGLLTGGAFF. CDR3 coding DNA: TGCAGCGTTGAGGGACTGCTAACAGGGGGAGCTTTCTTT.

The chain has TRBV6-1 and TRBJ2-7; 7 bases are a match to TRBD1. This CDR3 contains 14 residues. In germline, CDR1 is MNHNS, CDR2 SASEGT. Unmatched junction bases numbered 6, after V lost 2 bases and J lost 5 bases. CDR3 residues: CASSESTGSNEQYF. In DNA form, the CDR3 reads TGTGCCAGCAGTGAATCGACAGGGTCAAACGAGCAGTACTTC.

V is TRBV7-2 and J is TRBJ2-5, with TRBD2 identical over 12 bases. The germline gives CDR1 SGHTA, CDR2 FQGNSA. CDR3 length: 16 amino acids. The V segment lost 3 bases and the J segment 0 bases; nucleotides outside the gene matches: 2. CDR3 bases: TGTGCCAGCAGCTTTACTAGCGGGGGGTACCAAGAGACCCAGTACTTC. This codes for CASSFTSGGYQETQYF.

This clonotype was picked up a small number of times. The genes are TRBV9 and TRBJ1-2, with D perhaps matching TRBD1 (6 bases). The CDR3 covers 14 residues. Germline assignment: CDR1 SGDLS and CDR2 YYNGEE. Trimming removed 0 bases at V and 3 bases at J, with 9 bases between. In DNA form, the CDR3 reads TGTGCCAGCAGCGTAGGGGACACCGACTATGGCTACACCTTC. This translates into CASSVGDTDYGYTF. Filled out from reference TRBV9 and TRBJ1-2, the complete variable domain reads DSGVTQTPKHLITATGQRVTLRCSPRSGDLSVYWYQQSLDQGLQFLIQYYNGEERAKGNILERFSAQQFPDLHSELNLSSLELGDSALYFCASSVGDTDYGYTFGSGTRLTVV.

The chain has TRBV6-6 and TRBJ2-5, with 7 bases identical to TRBD1. The CDR3 is made up of 16 amino acids. V was pared by 3 bases and J by 2 bases, with 9 bases of the junction left unmatched. The germline gives CDR1 MNHNY, CDR2 SVGAGI (reference sequence). This CDR3 reads CASSYTDSRGQETQYF. The CDR3 DNA is TGTGCCAGCAGTTATACGGACAGCAGGGGGCAAGAGACCCAGTACTTC.

J is TRBJ2-5 and V is TRBV5-1; TRBD1 might be the D (5 bases). The CDR3 length is 15 residues. Trimming took 0 bases from V and 5 from J, leaving 14 bases between them. Germline CDR1 reads SGHRS; CDR2 reads YFSETQ. CDR3 region: CASSLGAGIIETQYF. Written as DNA, the CDR3 is TGCGCCAGCAGCTTGGGTGCAGGGATAATCGAGACCCAGTACTTC.

The CDR3, as DNA: TGTGCCAGCAGCTTAGGTCCAGGGAGGCAGGAAAAACTGTTTTTT. This codes for CASSLGPGRQEKLFF. V usage is TRBV7-2 and J usage is TRBJ1-4, with a weak D call TRBD1 (5 bases). V was clipped by 1 base and J by 8 bases, with 14 bases between them. Germline V CDR1 and CDR2: SGHTA, FQGNSA. The CDR3 extends over 15 amino acids.

This clonotype is a singleton in its sample. This chain links TRBV27 with TRBJ2-5; 9 bases agree with TRBD1. The DNA end lines up better with TRBJ2-7; the J call may be wrong. The V gene's germline CDR1 is MNHEY and CDR2 SMNVEV (reference sequence). This CDR3 has 15 residues. CDR3 DNA: TGTGCCAGCAGTCACGGACAGGGGAGAGGCTACGAGCAGTACTTC. Translation gives CASSHGQGRGYEQYF.